The clone carrying this T cell receptor (beta chain) was recorded a few times. These data come from a study of T cells in Graves' hyperthyroidism and ophthalmopathy. Among the patients, aged 18 to 65, hyperthyroidism was newly diagnosed and had lasted under 2 months. Germline V lookup: CDR1 LNHDA, CDR2 SQIVND (reference sequence). V lost 4 bases to trimming and J lost 1 base, with 16 bases between them. CDR3 size: 16 residues. Amplified regions were TCR beta CDR3 sequences from RNA transcripts. First-round RT-PCR targeting the TCR CDR3 was performed with the HTBI primer set. TCRdb processed the multiplex PCR reads anew with MiXCR; each CDR3 protein has one entry. Here the sample spans some 620,000 distinct CDR3 sequences, about a sixth being singletons.

What was sequenced was blood. This clonotype originated in a woman aged 25 to 39 with Graves' hyperthyroidism. The V and J genes are TRBV19 and TRBJ2-5; D ambiguous. The CDR3 DNA is TGTGCCAGTAGTAACCGGTGGCGAAGGAGCCAAGAGACCCAGTACTTC. Translating gives CASSNRWRRSQETQYF.